This T cell receptor beta chain was recovered during a study of T cell responses to AZD1222 COVID-19 vaccine. Study results and caveats: White British people made up most donors, females outnumbered males, and clonal diversity was possibly underestimated.

This table comes from immunoSEQ multiplex PCR, and its TCRdb copy is limited to in-frame clones, with some not included. The sample yields approximately 90,000 clones, about 89% seen once. As to this clone: Its antigen remains unidentified.

J lost 2 bases, V lost 3 bases, and 5 bases had no gene match. The germline CDR1 and CDR2 sequences are GTSNPN and SVGIG (reference sequence). The CDR3 runs to 15 residues. The input for sequencing was peripheral blood, taken on day 0 of AZD1222 vaccination. The rearrangement uses TRBV30 and TRBJ2-2, with 8 bases matching TRBD1. The clonotype was recovered from an adult in good health. The CDR3 coding sequence is TGTGCCTGGAGCGTGACAGGGGACAACACCGGGGAGCTGTTTTTT. Protein product: CAWSVTGDNTGELFF.